These 10 T cell receptor beta chains were sequenced from one sample in a study of T cell responses to AZD1222 COVID-19 vaccine. Generated by immunoSEQ multiplex PCR, the TCRdb table keeps only in-frame clones and is missing some. This table holds 140,000 to 150,000 clones, approximately 93% found once. Sequenced here: peripheral blood, sampled after recovery from COVID-19. The receptors were sampled from an adult who had recovered from COVID-19.

The V gene is TRBV3-1 (or the pseudogene TRBV3-2), the J gene TRBJ1-4; D unclear. Trimming removed 6 bases at V and 3 bases at J, with 20 bases between. Germline lookup yields CDR1 LGHDT and CDR2 YNNKEL (reference sequence). The length of the CDR3 is 17 residues. The CDR3 region has the DNA TGTGCCAGCAGTTCCCGTGATAACTCCGAGGCTAATGAAAAACTGTTTTTT. It encodes CASSSRDNSEANEKLFF.

The V gene is TRBV2, the J gene TRBJ2-7; a possible D gene is TRBD2 (6 bases). Trimming took 0 bases from V and 9 from J, leaving 18 bases between them. Germline V gene lookup returns CDR1 SNHLY and CDR2 FYNNEI. This CDR3 spans 15 amino acids. The CDR3 DNA follows: TGTGCCAGCAGTGAAGCGCCTCGGGGGTTGGCGGGGCAGTACTTC. It translates to CASSEAPRGLAGQYF. The whole variable domain, filled in from reference TRBV2 and TRBJ2-7, reads EPEVTQTPSHQVTQMGQEVILRCVPISNHLYFYWYRQILGQKVEFLVSFYNNEISEKSEIFDDQFSVERPDGSNFTLKIRSTKLEDSAMYFCASSEAPRGLAGQYFGPGTRLTVT.

This chain joins TRBV28 and TRBJ1-4, with D perhaps TRBD1 (6 bases). Trimming took 4 bases from V and 4 from J, leaving 16 bases between them. Germline-derived CDR1 and CDR2 are MDHEN and SYDVKM. The CDR3 is 16 residues long. The CDR3 protein is CASSSPSTGFNEKLFF. CDR3 coding DNA: TGTGCCAGCAGTTCCCCCTCGACAGGCTTTAATGAAAAACTGTTTTTT.

J is TRBJ1-1 and V is TRBV12-3 or TRBV12-4; D gene uncertain. The CDR3 is 13 amino acids. V lost 6 bases, J lost 0 bases, and 8 bases lay in between. Here the CDR3 DNA reads TGTGCCAGCAGCAAATCAATGAACACTGAAGCTTTCTTT. Translating gives CASSKSMNTEAFF.

This chain uses TRBV5-5 with TRBJ1-1, with TRBD1 matching over 7 bases. Trimming cost V 4 bases and J 6 bases; bases outside gene matches: 9. The V gene's germline CDR1 is SGHKS and CDR2 YYEKEE (reference sequence). The CDR3 spans 14 residues. This CDR3 is CASSPVTGLAEAFF. In nucleotides, the CDR3 is TGTGCCAGCAGCCCCGTGACAGGGCTGGCTGAAGCTTTCTTT.

V is TRBV27 and J is TRBJ2-1; 8 bases agree with TRBD1. The germline gives CDR1 MNHEY, CDR2 SMNVEV (reference sequence). The CDR3 spans 13 residues. V shed 10 bases and J 9 bases; nucleotides not matched to a gene: 11. The CDR3 nucleotides are TGTGCCATAGGACAGGGTTGGAGGGGTGAGCAGTTCTTC. As protein: CAIGQGWRGEQFF.

This chain uses TRBV6-5 with TRBJ1-1, with unresolved D. CDR1 and CDR2 from the germline V gene are MNHEY and SVGAGI. The CDR3 covers 13 residues. Deletions cut 0 bases from V and 3 bases from J, with 5 bases between. For the CDR3, the DNA is TGTGCCAGCAGTTACTCGATGGACACTGAAGCTTTCTTT. Its translation: CASSYSMDTEAFF.

This clone has just a few counts. The rearrangement joins TRBV11-2 to TRBJ2-7; D not resolved. The CDR3 consists of 14 residues. V dropped 0 bases and J dropped 4 bases, with 10 bases sitting between them. From germline, CDR1 is SGHAT and CDR2 FQNNGV. The CDR3 is CASSLEVLGYEQYF. The CDR3 nucleotides read TGTGCCAGCAGCTTAGAGGTTTTGGGTTACGAGCAGTACTTC.

The V call is TRBV15, the J call TRBJ2-2, with TRBD2 identical over 9 bases. Germline values: CDR1 LNHNV, CDR2 YYDKDF (reference sequence). Trimming took 2 bases from V and 8 from J; bases not matched to a gene: 9. The CDR3 contains 16 residues. The CDR3 region has the DNA TGTGCCACCAGCAGAACTAGCGGGCGAAAGGGAGGGGAGCTGTTTTTT. This translates into CATSRTSGRKGGELFF.

The V call is TRBV6-1, the J call TRBJ1-2; D might be TRBD1 (5 bases). CDR3 size: 14 residues. The germline CDR1 and CDR2 sequences are MNHNS and SASEGT. V lost 2 bases and J 8 bases, leaving 15 bases between the germline ends. The CDR3 loop reads CASSELQELGGYTF. The CDR3 DNA reads as TGTGCCAGCAGTGAACTACAGGAACTTGGAGGCTACACCTTC.